One and the same sample provided the 25 T cell receptor beta chains below, sequenced in a study of T cells in localized non-small cell lung cancer. Sequenced by immunoSEQ multiplex PCR; TCRdb stores in-frame clones only, minus some. The sample holds about 14,000 clones; roughly four fifths are singletons and the top ten take over 4%. The sequences come from peripheral blood, collected before any cancer treatment. These receptors were obtained from a female donor over 55 with stage I squamous cell lung carcinoma.

The V and J genes are TRBV5-1 and TRBJ1-2, with 10 nucleotides matching TRBD1. V was pared by 0 bases and J by 8 bases, with 10 bases of the junction left unmatched. CDR3 length equals 16 residues. Germline V gene lookup returns CDR1 SGHRS and CDR2 YFSETQ. CDR3 sequence reads: CASSLDTGTGAGGYTF. CDR3 coding DNA: TGCGCCAGCAGCTTGGATACCGGGACAGGGGCTGGCGGCTACACCTTC.

This clone was seen only a few times. The CDR3 protein is CSVSGYSYEQYF. CDR3 sequence (DNA): TGCAGCGTCTCCGGGTACTCCTACGAGCAGTACTTC. This chain uses TRBV29-1 with TRBJ2-7; D ambiguous. The V gene lost 6 bases and the J gene lost 0 bases, with 9 bases spanning the gap. The CDR3 spans 12 residues. Germline V gene sequence: CDR1 SQVTM, CDR2 ANQGSEA.

Details on this clone: Other DNA sequences in the same sample also yield this CDR3. This rearrangement joins TRBV9 to TRBJ1-1, with D perhaps matching TRBD1 (5 bases). The CDR3 extends over 15 amino acids. Trimming cost V 0 bases and J 3 bases, with 12 bases left between them. The germline V gene has CDR1 SGDLS and CDR2 YYNGEE. The CDR3 sequence: CASSVAEEGYTEAFF. CDR3 nucleotides: TGTGCCAGCAGCGTAGCTGAGGAGGGGTACACTGAAGCTTTCTTT.

The chain couples TRBV6-1 to TRBJ1-5, with TRBD1 as a possible D gene (5 bases). Germline V gene data show CDR1 as MNHNS and CDR2 as SASEGT. This CDR3 is 13 amino acids long. Trimming took 3 bases from V and 7 from J, leaving 10 bases between them. The CDR3 spells CASSDRVRQPQHF. Here the CDR3 DNA reads TGTGCCAGCAGTGACAGGGTTAGGCAGCCCCAGCATTTT.

This chain links TRBV5-5 with TRBJ1-4; the D is unclear. The germline CDR1 and CDR2 sequences are SGHKS and YYEKEE (reference sequence). The CDR3 is 15 residues long. V was pared by 2 bases and J by 8 bases, with 16 bases between. In nucleotides, the CDR3 is TGTGCCAGCAGCTTCGCCTCATCTGAGGTAGAAAAACTGTTTTTT. This gives the protein CASSFASSEVEKLFF.

The rearrangement uses TRBV30 and TRBJ2-2; perhaps TRBD1 as D (6 bases). CDR3 length: 17 amino acids. V dropped 1 base and J dropped 6 bases, with 21 bases sitting between them. Germline V gene lookup returns CDR1 GTSNPN and CDR2 SVGIG (reference sequence). CDR3 DNA sequence: TGTGCCTGGAGTGCCCAGGTTATTGGGACATTCCCCGGGGAGCTGTTTTTT. Protein: CAWSAQVIGTFPGELFF.

This chain joins TRBV27 and TRBJ1-6, with no clear D. The CDR3 totals 13 residues. Germline values: CDR1 MNHEY, CDR2 SMNVEV (reference sequence). V was clipped by 7 bases and J by 0 bases, with 4 bases between them. This CDR3 is CASTSSYNSPLHF. Written as DNA, the CDR3 is TGTGCCAGCACCAGCTCCTATAATTCACCCCTCCACTTT.

The chain joins TRBV7-9 to TRBJ2-5; D is perhaps TRBD1 or TRBD2 (8 bases each). The CDR3 has 17 amino acids. The germline V and J ends were trimmed by 6 bases and 4 bases, with 24 bases remaining between them. Germline V gene lookup returns CDR1 SEHNR and CDR2 FQNEAQ (reference sequence). DNA of the CDR3: TGTGCCAGCAGTCGCGGGACAGGTAGCGGGGCCCGAGAGACCCAGTACTTC. Translated, it gives CASSRGTGSGARETQYF.

The gene calls are TRBV4-3 and TRBJ2-7; a possible D gene is TRBD2 (5 bases). CDR1 is LGHNA, CDR2 YSLEER, per germline. Trimming left V 0 bases short and J 0 bases short, with 12 bases between. The CDR3 is 16 residues long. CDR3 nucleotides: TGCGCCAGCAGCCAAGATCTGGCTAGCCCCTCCTACGAGCAGTACTTC. The encoded protein is CASSQDLASPSYEQYF.

This chain connects TRBV27 to TRBJ2-3; 10 bases line up with TRBD1. The germline CDR1 and CDR2 sequences are MNHEY and SMNVEV (reference sequence). V shed 4 bases and J 4 bases; nucleotides not matched to a gene: 2. The CDR3 sequence is 14 residues long. The CDR3 loop is CASSWDRGADTQYF. The CDR3 DNA reads TGTGCCAGCAGTTGGGACAGGGGTGCAGATACGCAGTATTTT.

The CDR3 nucleotides read TGTGCCAGCTTGGGAGGGGACAGCTCCTATAATTCACCCCTCCACTTT. Amino acids: CASLGGDSSYNSPLHF. This chain uses TRBV7-2 with TRBJ1-6; 7 nucleotides line up with TRBD1. The germline V gene encodes CDR1 SGHTA and CDR2 FQGNSA. This CDR3 contains 16 residues. V lost 8 bases to trimming and J lost 0 bases; unmatched junction nucleotides: 7.

This chain uses TRBV2 with TRBJ2-5, with D possibly TRBD1 on 6 matching bases. The V end was cut by 6 bases, the J end by 2 bases, with 7 bases between. The CDR3 is made up of 12 amino acids. Germline CDR1 is SNHLY and CDR2 is FYNNEI. The CDR3 protein is CASSTGQETQYF. DNA of the CDR3: TGTGCCAGCAGCACAGGGCAAGAGACCCAGTACTTC.

V is TRBV5-5 and J is TRBJ1-6; D unresolved. Germline V gene data show CDR1 as SGHKS and CDR2 as YYEKEE (reference sequence). The CDR3 consists of 15 residues. V dropped 5 bases and J dropped 7 bases, with 16 bases sitting between them. CDR3 sequence reads: CASSLLIAQNSPLHF. CDR3 coding DNA: TGTGCCAGCAGTTTGCTTATTGCACAGAATTCACCCCTCCACTTT.

This chain connects TRBV11-3 to TRBJ2-7; D unclear. The CDR3 loop spans 18 amino acids. Trimming stripped 2 bases from V and 2 bases from J, with 22 bases between. Germline V lookup: CDR1 SGHNT, CDR2 YENEEA. The CDR3 region is CASSLRPVERHIPYEQYF. For the CDR3, the DNA is TGTGCCAGCAGCTTACGCCCTGTCGAAAGGCATATCCCCTACGAGCAGTACTTC. The full variable domain, rest sourced from reference TRBV11-3 and TRBJ2-7, is EAGVVQSPRYKIIEKKQPVAFWCNPISGHNTLYWYLQNLGQGPELLIRYENEEAVDDSQLPKDRFSAERLKGVDSTLKIQPAELGDSAVYLCASSLRPVERHIPYEQYFGPGTRLTVT.

This chain uses TRBV6-4 with TRBJ1-1; 7 bases agree with TRBD1. The CDR3 runs 17 residues. Germline CDR1 MRHNA, CDR2 SNTAGT. The V and J ends lost 0 bases and 0 bases, in that order; junction bases with no gene match: 7. The CDR3 sequence: CASSDSGDSGMNTEAFF. CDR3 coding DNA: TGTGCCAGCAGTGACTCAGGGGACAGCGGTATGAACACTGAAGCTTTCTTT.

V and J are TRBV7-2 and TRBJ1-5; a possible D gene is TRBD1 (5 bases). The CDR3 consists of 14 residues. CDR1 is SGHTA and CDR2 is FQGNSA in the germline V gene. The ends were cut back, 5 bases at V and 3 bases at J, with 11 bases in the middle. The CDR3 bases are TGTGCCAGCAGCCGGGACGGCTCCAATCAGCCCCAGCATTTT. Protein: CASSRDGSNQPQHF.

J is TRBJ2-3 and V is TRBV7-9, with 10 positions matching TRBD2. The CDR3 extends over 16 amino acids. The V segment lost 2 bases and the J segment 1 base; nucleotides outside the gene matches: 3. CDR1 SEHNR and CDR2 FQNEAQ come from the germline V gene (reference sequence). The DNA of the CDR3 is TGTGCCAGCAGCTTACATGGGACTAGCGGCACAGATACGCAGTATTTT. Translating gives CASSLHGTSGTDTQYF.

V gene TRBV7-9 combines with J gene TRBJ1-2; D is uncertain. Germline-derived CDR1 and CDR2 are SEHNR and FQNEAQ (reference sequence). The CDR3 length is 14 residues. The V and J ends lost 5 bases and 4 bases respectively, with 14 bases between them. CDR3 coding DNA: TGTGCCAGCAGCCCCTCCATGAGGGCCTATGGCTACACCTTC. Amino acids: CASSPSMRAYGYTF. Filled out from reference TRBV7-9 and TRBJ1-2, the complete variable domain reads DTGVSQNPRHKITKRGQNVTFRCDPISEHNRLYWYRQTLGQGPEFLTYFQNEAQLEKSRLLSDRFSAERPKGSFSTLEIQRTEQGDSAMYLCASSPSMRAYGYTFGSGTRLTVV.

The V call is TRBV18, the J call TRBJ2-5; D remains ambiguous. The CDR3 runs to 12 residues. In germline, CDR1 is KGHSH, CDR2 LQKENI. Trimming cost V 6 bases and J 4 bases, with 9 bases left between them. The CDR3 here is CASSPLGETQYF. As DNA, the CDR3 is TGTGCCAGCTCGCCGCTAGGAGAGACCCAGTACTTC.

This clone turned up a few times. The chain uses TRBV4-1 and TRBJ1-3; D call uncertain. The CDR3 consists of 14 residues. Trimming pared 3 bases from V and 4 bases from J, leaving 10 bases between. Germline-derived CDR1 and CDR2 are MGHRA and YSYEKL. DNA for the CDR3: TGCGCCAGCAGCCACCTCGCTCGAGGAAACACCATATATTTT. Its translation: CASSHLARGNTIYF.

The chain is built from TRBV4-3 and TRBJ2-6; no definite D call. Germline V gene lookup returns CDR1 LGHNA and CDR2 YSLEER. V was trimmed by 1 base and J by 4 bases, leaving 14 bases between them. The CDR3 spans 17 residues. The CDR3 sequence is CASSQGARMGGANVLTF. In DNA, the CDR3 is TGCGCCAGCAGCCAAGGCGCCCGGATGGGGGGGGCCAACGTCCTGACTTTC.

J is TRBJ2-7 and V is TRBV30; D is perhaps TRBD2 (5 bases). The CDR3 loop spans 12 amino acids. CDR1 and CDR2 (germline): GTSNPN, SVGIG (reference sequence). With 2 bases removed from V and 2 bases from J, the gap between germline ends came to 7 bases. DNA for the CDR3: TGTGCCTGGAGTAGCGGTCCCTACGAGCAGTACTTC. It translates to CAWSSGPYEQYF.

The gene calls are TRBV19 and TRBJ1-1; D gene ambiguous. Germline V gene sequence: CDR1 LNHDA, CDR2 SQIVND (reference sequence). Trimming pared 6 bases from V and 5 bases from J, leaving 10 bases between. The CDR3 length is 12 residues. CDR3 loop: CASRELGTEAFF. CDR3 nucleotide sequence: TGTGCCAGTAGGGAACTTGGAACTGAAGCTTTCTTT.

This clone appeared a few times. The chain carries TRBV4-3 and TRBJ1-2; the D gene is possibly TRBD1 (5 bases). Deletions cut 0 bases from V and 5 bases from J, with 7 bases between. Germline V gene data show CDR1 as LGHNA and CDR2 as YSLEER. This CDR3 has 13 residues. The CDR3 DNA sequence: TGCGCCAGCAGCCAAGAAGCAGGGTATGGCTACACCTTC. This translates into CASSQEAGYGYTF.

Remarks on this clone: Additional DNA sequences in this sample encode the identical CDR3. The J gene is TRBJ1-6, the V gene TRBV5-1; D is possibly TRBD1 (5 bases). Trimming pared 4 bases from V and 7 bases from J, leaving 9 bases between. This CDR3 has 13 residues. From germline, CDR1 is SGHRS and CDR2 YFSETQ. As DNA, the CDR3 is TGCGCCAGCAGCCGGGCAGGGAATTCACCCCTCCACTTT. Translating gives CASSRAGNSPLHF.